The source of this T cell receptor (beta chain) is a study of blood T cell repertoires in COVID-19. V shed 5 bases, J shed 5 bases, and the junction held 10 bases outside the gene matches. Germline CDR1 SGDLS, CDR2 YYNGEE. The CDR3 spans 16 residues. Self-reported history from a screening survey and questionnaire set each donor's cohort. This table comes from immunoSEQ multiplex PCR, and its TCRdb copy is limited to in-frame clones, with some not included. The table records under 400,000 clones, around nine tenths of them present only once. This TCR was sampled from a woman in her twenties or thirties who had been exposed to COVID-19. This sequence joins TRBV9 and TRBJ2-3, with TRBD2 matching 11 bases. The sample was PBMCs or T cells enriched from blood (not recorded which). The CDR3 sequence: CASRKELAGAVDTQYF. The CDR3 DNA reads as TGTGCCAGCAGGAAAGAACTAGCGGGAGCGGTAGATACGCAGTATTTT.